This is a list of T cell receptor beta chains from one sample in a study of blood T cell repertoires in COVID-19. The data were produced by immunoSEQ multiplex PCR, yet TCRdb's version contains in-frame clones alone and is incomplete. The repertoire includes hundreds of thousands of clones, approximately 92% of them detected once, and around 1.1% sits in the top ten. Source material: PBMCs or T cells enriched from blood (not recorded which). The origin of the receptors is a man aged 25-40 years who had recovered from COVID-19. The CDR3 runs from the conserved cysteine through the conserved F or W. D genes are given only for firm matches. Size values are once, few and many counts, or a class for expanded clones, and some rows have none.

V	D	size	J	DNA	CDR3
TRBV19	.	.	TRBJ1-5	TGTGCCAGTAGTATGGGGTGGGGCGGCAGCAATCAGCCCCAGCATTTT	CASSMGWGGSNQPQHF
TRBV5-1	.	.	TRBJ2-3	TGCGCCAGCAGCTTGTGGCCAGATACGCAGTATTTT	CASSLWPDTQYF
TRBV5-1	TRBD1	.	TRBJ1-1	TGCGCCAGCAGCTTCGGGACAGGTTGGAACACTGAAGCTTTCTTT	CASSFGTGWNTEAFF
TRBV7-2	.	.	TRBJ2-1	TGTGCCAGCAGCTTAGATATCAATGAGCAGTTCTTC	CASSLDINEQFF
TRBV5-1	.	few	TRBJ2-1	TGCGCCAGCAGCTTGGGCCAGGGTGTGGATCTGTTCTTC	CASSLGQGVDLFF
TRBV5-1	.	.	TRBJ2-7	TGCGCCACATCCAGGGGAGAAAGCTCCTACGAGCAGTACTTC	CATSRGESSYEQYF
TRBV18	.	once	TRBJ2-2	TGTGCCAGCTCACCATCGACTGGACTCGCGAACACCGGGGAGCTGTTTTTT	CASSPSTGLANTGELFF
TRBV28	TRBD1	.	TRBJ2-5	TGTGCCAGCAGTTTCCGAACAGGGGTAATCGCGGAGACCCAGTACTTC	CASSFRTGVIAETQYF
TRBV19	.	.	TRBJ1-1	TGTGCCAGTAGTATAAGTCGGCAGCCGAGGGAGACTGAAGCTTTCTTT	CASSISRQPRETEAFF
TRBV7-9	.	once	TRBJ2-7	TGTGCCAGCAGCTCTCCTGCGAGGGACTCCTCCTACGAGCAGTACTTC	CASSSPARDSSYEQYF
TRBV29-1	TRBD2	few	TRBJ2-7	TGCAGCGTAGGGACTAGCGGGAGTAGGTACGAGCAGTACTTC	CSVGTSGSRYEQYF
TRBV5-1	.	.	TRBJ1-2	TGCGCCAGCAGCTTGACAGATAACTATGGCTACACCTTC	CASSLTDNYGYTF
TRBV27	TRBD2	once	TRBJ2-1	TGTGCCACCCGGCGGGGGACGGGAGAGGGAGTCAATGAGCAGTTCTTC	CATRRGTGEGVNEQFF
TRBV5-1	TRBD1	.	TRBJ2-7	TGCGCCAGCAGCTTGGGACCATCGGGGACAGGGGAGGAGCAGTACTTC	CASSLGPSGTGEEQYF
TRBV6-5	.	.	TRBJ2-5	TGTGCCAGCAGCCACGACAGACTCCAAGAGACCCAGTACTTC	CASSHDRLQETQYF
TRBV2	TRBD1	.	TRBJ1-1	TGTGCCAGCATCCACCGGGACAGGAGGAATGAAGCTTTCTTT	CASIHRDRRNEAFF
TRBV3-1/TRBV3-2	TRBD2	.	TRBJ2-1	TGTGCCAGCAGTCTGACTAGCGGGAGTTACAATGAGCAGTTCTTC	CASSLTSGSYNEQFF
TRBV11-2	.	.	TRBJ2-7	TGTGCCAGCAGCTTATCAGGGGTATCCTACGAGCAGTACTTC	CASSLSGVSYEQYF
TRBV5-6	TRBD2	.	TRBJ2-7	TGTGCCAGCAGTCGTCCGGGACTAGCGGGGGGAGGCGAGCAGTACTTC	CASSRPGLAGGGEQYF
TRBV2	.	.	TRBJ1-1	TGTGCCAGCGTTCACAGGGCCGACACTGAAGCTTTCTTT	CASVHRADTEAFF
TRBV18	.	.	TRBJ2-6	TGTGCCAGCTCACCCCGTGTTAAAGACAGTATCTCTGGGGCCAACGTCCTGACTTTC	CASSPRVKDSISGANVLTF
TRBV24-1	TRBD2	.	TRBJ2-1	TGTGCCACCAGACCCGAGGGACTAGGTGGGGGTGAGCAGTTCTTC	CATRPEGLGGGEQFF